These 25 T cell receptor beta chains came from one sample sequenced in a study of T cells in Graves' hyperthyroidism and ophthalmopathy. Amplified TCR beta CDR3 regions came from RNA transcripts. The HTBI primer set was used in a first-round RT-PCR of the TCR CDR3. TCRdb recomputed calls from the multiplex PCR reads with MiXCR, one row per CDR3 protein. The table lists hundreds of thousands of distinct CDR3 sequences, around 20% of them singletons, with around 15% in the top ten. Sequencing was performed on blood. All receptors derive from a woman aged 45-60 years with Graves' hyperthyroidism that later progressed to Graves' ophthalmopathy.

This clonotype was observed at least ten times. This chain joins TRBV11-1 and TRBJ2-1; 7 bases match TRBD1. Per germline, CDR1 SGHAT and CDR2 FQDESV (reference sequence). CDR3 length equals 15 residues. V lost 0 bases to trimming and J lost 6 bases; unmatched junction nucleotides: 5. This chain's CDR3 is CASSLAGTVTNEQFF. The CDR3 DNA reads TGTGCCAGCAGCTTAGCCGGGACAGTTACCAATGAGCAGTTCTTC.

This clonotype occurred a few times. This chain connects TRBV7-3 to TRBJ2-1; possibly TRBD1 or TRBD2 for D (5 bases each). This CDR3 region has 16 residues. Germline CDR1 is SGHTA and CDR2 is FQGTGA. V was clipped by 1 base and J by 4 bases, with 14 bases between them. CDR3 in DNA: TGTGCCAGCAGCTTAAAGGGACCCCCGACTTACAATGAGCAGTTCTTC. This encodes CASSLKGPPTYNEQFF.

This chain connects TRBV14 to TRBJ2-5; TRBD1 matches at 7 bases. Germline V gene sequence: CDR1 SGHDN, CDR2 FVKESK. Losses at the gene ends were 4 bases for V and 1 base for J; bases not matched to a gene: 6. The CDR3 consists of 15 residues. In DNA form, the CDR3 reads TGTGCCAGCAGCCCGAGATGGGACAGCCAAGAGACCCAGTACTTC. This encodes CASSPRWDSQETQYF.

The chain joins TRBV6-2 or TRBV6-3 to TRBJ2-3; TRBD2 matches at 9 bases. Germline loops: CDR1 MNHEY, CDR2 SVGEGT. The CDR3 is 16 residues long. The junction had 15 bases not matched to a gene; V was cut back by 6 bases and J by 8 bases. The CDR3 coding sequence is TGTGCCAGCAGGAAAAGCGGGGGGCTCAGTTTTGTTACGCAGTATTTT. Amino acid sequence: CASRKSGGLSFVTQYF.

This clonotype was seen repeatedly, ten times or more. The chain employs TRBV12-3 or TRBV12-4 and TRBJ2-3; TRBD2 matches at 9 bases. V shed 7 bases, J shed 4 bases, and the junction held 6 bases outside the gene matches. The CDR3 runs 14 residues. The CDR3 is CASTSGLASDTQYF. In DNA, the CDR3 is TGTGCCAGCACCTCGGGACTAGCCTCAGATACGCAGTATTTT.

Only a few counts were recorded for this clonotype. This chain connects TRBV3-1 to TRBJ1-3; 7 nucleotides match TRBD1. The CDR3 consists of 16 residues. The germline V gene encodes CDR1 LGHDT and CDR2 YNNKEL (reference sequence). The trim removed 4 bases at V and 0 bases at J, leaving 6 bases unmatched. CDR3 amino acids: CASSLDRYFSGNTIYF. The CDR3 DNA is TGTGCCAGCAGCCTGGACAGGTACTTCTCTGGAAACACCATATATTTT.

The rearrangement links TRBV24-1 to TRBJ2-5; 8 bases are a match to TRBD2. CDR1 and CDR2 from the germline V gene are KGHDR and SFDVKD. Trimming at V came to 1 base and at J to 2 bases, leaving 5 bases not matched to a gene. The CDR3 sequence is 16 residues long. This CDR3 is CATSDFGGGLQETQYF. DNA of the CDR3: TGTGCCACCAGTGATTTCGGGGGGGGATTACAAGAGACCCAGTACTTC.

In its sample, this clonotype was seen many times. The CDR3 DNA reads TGTGCCTGGAGTGAAGTCAGGGGGTGGGGTGGCTACACCTTC. Amino acid sequence: CAWSEVRGWGGYTF. The rearrangement uses TRBV30 and TRBJ1-2; 7 nucleotides line up with TRBD1. V lost 1 base and J lost 7; bases outside the gene matches: 9. The CDR3 spans 14 residues. CDR1 GTSNPN and CDR2 SVGIG come from the germline V gene (reference sequence). The variable domain in full, completed from reference TRBV30 and TRBJ1-2, reads SQTIHQWPATLVQPVGSPLSLECTVEGTSNPNLYWYRQAAGRGLQLLFYSVGIGQISSEVPQNLSASRPQDRQFILSSKKLLLSDSGFYLCAWSEVRGWGGYTFGSGTRLTVV.

This clonotype was seen ten or more times. CDR3 protein: CSARWDSNSNQPQHF. In DNA form, the CDR3 reads TGCAGTGCTAGGTGGGACAGTAATAGCAATCAGCCCCAGCATTTT. The chain links TRBV20-1 to TRBJ1-5; 7 bases agree with TRBD1. V lost 3 bases and J lost 0; bases outside the gene matches: 5. The CDR3 extends over 15 amino acids. Germline CDR1 and CDR2: DFQATT and SNEGSKA (reference sequence).

The J gene is TRBJ1-2, the V gene TRBV4-2, with no clear D. In germline, CDR1 is LGHNA, CDR2 YNFKEQ. Deletions cut 0 bases from V and 3 bases from J, with 17 bases between. This CDR3 contains 17 residues. CDR3 sequence (DNA): TGTGCCAGCAGCCAAGAATTCGGCAGCCCAAGGGACTATGGCTACACCTTC. The encoded protein is CASSQEFGSPRDYGYTF.

This clonotype was detected only a few times. The genes are TRBV20-1 and TRBJ2-6; D unresolved. With 4 bases removed from V and 0 bases from J, the gap between germline ends came to 1 base. Germline loops: CDR1 DFQATT, CDR2 SNEGSKA (reference sequence). The CDR3 is 12 residues long. The CDR3 sequence: CSANSGANVLTF. CDR3 coding DNA: TGCAGTGCTAACTCTGGGGCCAACGTCCTGACTTTC.

There are many counts of this clonotype. The chain has TRBV3-1 and TRBJ2-7; 9 bases map to TRBD2. V was pared by 0 bases and J by 4 bases, with 7 bases of the junction left unmatched. The CDR3 contains 16 residues. CDR1 and CDR2 (germline): LGHDT, YNNKEL (reference sequence). Written as DNA, the CDR3 is TGTGCCAGCAGCCAAGATCTAGCGGGAATACCTTACGAGCAGTACTTC. This codes for CASSQDLAGIPYEQYF.

V and J are TRBV6-1 and TRBJ2-2, with 11 bases fitting TRBD2. This CDR3 has 14 amino acids. The V gene end was trimmed by 6 bases and the J gene end by 6 bases; junction bases not matched to a gene: 3. In germline, CDR1 is MNHNS, CDR2 SASEGT. CDR3 in amino acids: CASSVLAGAGELFF. CDR3 DNA sequence: TGTGCCAGCAGCGTACTAGCGGGGGCCGGGGAGCTGTTTTTT.

V gene TRBV19 combines with J gene TRBJ1-4, with D unclear. The V gene lost 5 bases and the J gene lost 0 bases, with 10 bases spanning the gap. The CDR3 is 15 amino acids. Germline V gene lookup returns CDR1 LNHDA and CDR2 SQIVND (reference sequence). CDR3 amino acids: CASSPPVATNEKLFF. In DNA form, the CDR3 reads TGTGCCAGTAGTCCGCCAGTGGCAACTAATGAAAAACTGTTTTTT.

The CDR3, as DNA: TGTGCCACAGCGGGACACGGGCGAGATACGCAGTATTTT. This sequence encodes CATAGHGRDTQYF. The chain is built from TRBV6-1 and TRBJ2-3, with TRBD2 as a possible D gene (7 bases). This CDR3 has 13 residues. V was pared by 10 bases and J by 5 bases, with 16 bases between. Germline CDR1 reads MNHNS; CDR2 reads SASEGT.

V usage is TRBV9 and J usage is TRBJ2-3; unclear D gene. The CDR3 is 15 residues long. V lost 0 bases and J 1 base, leaving 9 bases between the germline ends. Germline CDR1 and CDR2: SGDLS and YYNGEE. Here the CDR3 DNA reads TGTGCCAGCAGCGTAGAGGGCAGCGGCACAGATACGCAGTATTTT. This gives the protein CASSVEGSGTDTQYF.

In this sample, this clonotype turned up many times. V gene TRBV7-8 combines with J gene TRBJ2-1; 10 bases are a match to TRBD1. Germline assignment: CDR1 SGHVS and CDR2 FQNEAQ. V was clipped by 5 bases and J by 4 bases; unmatched bases: 5. This CDR3 has 15 residues. The CDR3 loop reads CASSPDRGLYNEQFF. CDR3 nucleotides: TGTGCCAGCAGCCCTGACAGGGGGCTTTACAATGAGCAGTTCTTC. Full variable domain (outside the CDR3, taken from reference TRBV7-8 and TRBJ2-1): GAGVSQSPRYKVAKRGQDVALRCDPISGHVSLFWYQQALGQGPEFLTYFQNEAQLDKSGLPSDRFFAERPEGSVSTLKIQRTQQEDSAVYLCASSPDRGLYNEQFFGPGTRLTVL.

There are a few counts of this clonotype. The chain carries TRBV7-9 and TRBJ1-6, with TRBD1 matching over 9 bases. The CDR3 runs to 16 residues. V lost 1 base and J lost 10; bases outside the gene matches: 8. Germline lookup yields CDR1 SEHNR and CDR2 FQNEAQ (reference sequence). CDR3 residues: CASSLGGQGLPSPLHF. Here the CDR3 DNA reads TGTGCCAGCAGCTTAGGGGGACAGGGCTTACCCTCACCCCTCCACTTT.

This clonotype was seen more than once but under ten times. V usage is TRBV20-1 and J usage is TRBJ1-5; no firm D call. Trimming took off 3 bases at V and 0 bases at J, with 12 bases between the two ends. Germline V gene lookup returns CDR1 DFQATT and CDR2 SNEGSKA (reference sequence). This CDR3 comprises 15 residues. CDR3 sequence: CSASRWGDSNQPQHF. In DNA, the CDR3 is TGCAGTGCTAGTCGATGGGGAGATAGCAATCAGCCCCAGCATTTT.

This chain connects TRBV7-3 to TRBJ1-1; D unresolved. Germline CDR1 SGHTA, CDR2 FQGTGA. V shed 2 bases and J shed 1 base, with 11 bases lying between them. The CDR3 has 15 amino acids. The CDR3 nucleotides are TGTGCCAGCAGCTTAGGCGGACGGGGGAACACTGAAGCTTTCTTT. This encodes CASSLGGRGNTEAFF.

This clonotype was recorded once. One end of the junction does not line up with germline, which may come from a read error. J is TRBJ2-1 and V is TRBV7-9; 10 bases are shared with TRBD1. This CDR3 spans 13 amino acids. Germline-derived CDR1 and CDR2 are SEHNR and FQNEAQ (reference sequence). This chain's CDR3 is CASRRTGGHEQFF. CDR3 sequence (DNA): TGCGCCAGCAGACGGACAGGGGGGCATGAGCAGTTCTTC.

The chain combines TRBV20-1 with TRBJ1-2; the match to TRBD1 covers 7 bases. This CDR3 has 13 residues. Losses at the gene ends were 4 bases for V and 6 bases for J; bases not matched to a gene: 8. Germline V gene data show CDR1 as DFQATT and CDR2 as SNEGSKA (reference sequence). The chain's CDR3 is CSATRQGDHGYTF. The CDR3 DNA is TGCAGTGCTACCCGACAGGGAGATCATGGCTACACCTTC.

This clonotype was picked up one time. It may be a read error: a sequence one base away is much more abundant. V and J are TRBV6-1 and TRBJ1-3; 8 positions agree with TRBD1. The germline V gene has CDR1 MNHNS and CDR2 SASEGT. This CDR3 has 14 residues. V was pared by 8 bases and J by 0 bases, with 3 bases of the junction left unmatched. The CDR3 here is CASGTGGSGNTIYF. CDR3 coding DNA: TGTGCCAGCGGAACAGGGGGCTCTGGAAACACCATATATTTT.

In this sample, this clonotype turned up a few times. The V call is TRBV6-9, the J call TRBJ2-2, with 10 bases identical to TRBD2. The CDR3 runs 15 residues. Germline CDR1 is MNHGY and CDR2 is SVAAGI. The ends lost 4 bases at V and 6 bases at J; junction bases unmatched: 5. Here the CDR3 DNA reads TGTGCCAGCAGTTCAAGGACTAGCGGTCCCGGGGAGCTGTTTTTT. This translates into CASSSRTSGPGELFF.

The V and J genes are TRBV5-1 and TRBJ2-1, with 7 bases fitting TRBD1. Germline assignment: CDR1 SGHRS and CDR2 YFSETQ. This CDR3 comprises 16 residues. Trimming cost V 4 bases and J 6 bases; bases outside gene matches: 13. The CDR3 DNA is TGCGCCAGCAGCCGTATAATAGGGGGCAAGGGCAATGAGCAGTTCTTC. Amino acid sequence: CASSRIIGGKGNEQFF.